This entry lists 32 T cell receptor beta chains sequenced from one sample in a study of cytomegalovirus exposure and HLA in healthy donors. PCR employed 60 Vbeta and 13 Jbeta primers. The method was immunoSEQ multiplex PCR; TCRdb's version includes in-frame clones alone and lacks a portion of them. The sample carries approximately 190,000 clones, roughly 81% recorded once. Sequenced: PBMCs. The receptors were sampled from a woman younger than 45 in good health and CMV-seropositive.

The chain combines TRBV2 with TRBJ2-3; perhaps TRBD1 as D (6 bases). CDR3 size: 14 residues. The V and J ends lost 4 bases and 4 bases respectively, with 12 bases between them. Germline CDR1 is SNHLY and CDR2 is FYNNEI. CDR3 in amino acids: CASSVQGSPDTQYF. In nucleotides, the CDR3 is TGTGCCAGCAGTGTACAGGGTAGCCCAGATACGCAGTATTTT.

Here the CDR3 DNA reads TGTGCCAGCAGCGCCGGACAGGCGAGCTCCTACGAGCAGTACTTC. It codes for CASSAGQASSYEQYF. The chain joins TRBV9 to TRBJ2-7; 7 bases are shared with TRBD1. The CDR3 totals 15 residues. After removal of 3 bases from V and 0 bases from J, the junction contained 6 bases not matched to a gene. Per the germline V gene, CDR1 is SGDLS and CDR2 is YYNGEE.

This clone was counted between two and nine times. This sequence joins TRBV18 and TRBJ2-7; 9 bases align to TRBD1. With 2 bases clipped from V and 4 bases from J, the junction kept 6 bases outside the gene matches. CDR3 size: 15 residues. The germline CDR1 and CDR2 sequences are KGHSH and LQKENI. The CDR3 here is CASSPVGTGLYEQYF. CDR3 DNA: TGTGCCAGCTCACCAGTCGGGACAGGGCTATACGAGCAGTACTTC. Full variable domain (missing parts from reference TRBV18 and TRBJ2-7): NAGVMQNPRHLVRRRGQEARLRCSPMKGHSHVYWYRQLPEEGLKFMVYLQKENIIDESGMPKERFSAEFPKEGPSILRIQQVVRGDSAAYFCASSPVGTGLYEQYFGPGTRLTVT.

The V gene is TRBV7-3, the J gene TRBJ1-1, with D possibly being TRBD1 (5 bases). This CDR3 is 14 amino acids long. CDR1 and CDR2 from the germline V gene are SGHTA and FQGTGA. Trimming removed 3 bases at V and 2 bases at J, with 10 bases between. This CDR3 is CASSLSGVNTEAFF. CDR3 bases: TGTGCCAGCAGCTTGTCGGGGGTTAACACTGAAGCTTTCTTT.

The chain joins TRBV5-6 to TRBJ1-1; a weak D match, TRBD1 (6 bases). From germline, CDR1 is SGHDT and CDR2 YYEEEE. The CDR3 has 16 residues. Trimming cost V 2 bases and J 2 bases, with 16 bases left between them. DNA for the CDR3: TGTGCCAGCAGCTTACGGGCAACAGGGTTAAACACTGAAGCTTTCTTT. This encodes CASSLRATGLNTEAFF.

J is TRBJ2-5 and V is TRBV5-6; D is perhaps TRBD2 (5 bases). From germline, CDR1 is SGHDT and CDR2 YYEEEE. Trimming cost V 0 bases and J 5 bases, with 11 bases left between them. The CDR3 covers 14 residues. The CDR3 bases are TGTGCCAGCAGCTTGGGTCTTAGGGAGGAGACCCAGTACTTC. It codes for CASSLGLREETQYF. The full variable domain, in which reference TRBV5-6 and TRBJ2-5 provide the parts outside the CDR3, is DAGVTQSPTHLIKTRGQQVTLRCSPKSGHDTVSWYQQALGQGPQFIFQYYEEEERQRGNFPDRFSGHQFPNYSSELNVNALLLGDSALYLCASSLGLREETQYFGPGTRLLVL.

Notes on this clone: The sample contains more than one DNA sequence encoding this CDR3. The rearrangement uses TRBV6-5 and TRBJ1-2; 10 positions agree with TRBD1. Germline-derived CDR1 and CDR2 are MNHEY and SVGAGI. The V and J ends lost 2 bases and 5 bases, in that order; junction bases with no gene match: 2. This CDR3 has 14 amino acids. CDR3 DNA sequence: TGTGCCAGCAGTTACAGGGACAGGGGTTATGGCTACACCTTC. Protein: CASSYRDRGYGYTF.

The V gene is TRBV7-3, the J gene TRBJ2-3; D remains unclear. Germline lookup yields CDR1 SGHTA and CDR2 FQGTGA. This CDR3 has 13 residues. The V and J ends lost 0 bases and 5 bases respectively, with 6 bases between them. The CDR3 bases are TGTGCCAGCAGCTTAACGTGGAGAGATACGCAGTATTTT. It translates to CASSLTWRDTQYF.

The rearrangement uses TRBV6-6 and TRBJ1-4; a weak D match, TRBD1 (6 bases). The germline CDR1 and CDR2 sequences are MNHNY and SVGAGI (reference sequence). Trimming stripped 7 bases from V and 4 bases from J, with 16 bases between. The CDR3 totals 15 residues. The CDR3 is CASTYLGRGNEKLFF. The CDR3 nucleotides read TGTGCCAGCACCTACCTTGGCAGGGGTAATGAAAAACTGTTTTTT.

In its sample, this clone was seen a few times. The CDR3 loop is CASSFPGAQSTNTEAFF. CDR3 bases: TGTGCCAGCAGTTTTCCCGGAGCCCAGTCTACGAACACTGAAGCTTTCTTT. The chain couples TRBV28 to TRBJ1-1; D is unresolved. Germline V CDR1 and CDR2: MDHEN, SYDVKM. The CDR3 totals 17 residues. With 3 bases removed from V and 1 base from J, the gap between germline ends came to 18 bases. The full variable domain, its missing parts supplied by reference TRBV28 and TRBJ1-1, is DVKVTQSSRYLVKRTGEKVFLECVQDMDHENMFWYRQDPGLGLRLIYFSYDVKMKEKGDIPEGYSVSREKKERFSLILESASTNQTSMYLCASSFPGAQSTNTEAFFGQGTRLTVV.

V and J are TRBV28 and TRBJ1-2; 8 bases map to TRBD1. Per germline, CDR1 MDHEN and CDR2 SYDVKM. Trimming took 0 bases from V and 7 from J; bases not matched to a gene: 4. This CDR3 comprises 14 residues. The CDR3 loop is CASSLCQGACGYTF. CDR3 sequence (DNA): TGTGCCAGCAGTTTATGCCAGGGGGCTTGTGGCTACACCTTC.

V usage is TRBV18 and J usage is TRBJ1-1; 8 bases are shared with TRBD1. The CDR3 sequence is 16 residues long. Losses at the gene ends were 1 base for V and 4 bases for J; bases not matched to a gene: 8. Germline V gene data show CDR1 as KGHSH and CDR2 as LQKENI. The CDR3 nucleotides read TGTGCCAGCTCACCACGAGGGCAGGGGGCTTTCACTGAAGCTTTCTTT. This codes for CASSPRGQGAFTEAFF.

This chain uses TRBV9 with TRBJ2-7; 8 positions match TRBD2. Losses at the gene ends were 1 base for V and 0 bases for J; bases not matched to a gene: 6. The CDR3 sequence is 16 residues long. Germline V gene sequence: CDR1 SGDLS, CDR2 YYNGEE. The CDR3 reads CASSVTERGSSYEQYF. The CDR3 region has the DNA TGTGCCAGCAGCGTAACGGAGCGGGGGAGCTCCTACGAGCAGTACTTC.

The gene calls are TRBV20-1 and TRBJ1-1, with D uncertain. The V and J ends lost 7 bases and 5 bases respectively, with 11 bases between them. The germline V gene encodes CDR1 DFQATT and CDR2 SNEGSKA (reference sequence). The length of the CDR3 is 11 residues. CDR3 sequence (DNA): TGCAGTGTACGTAGGAGGACTGAAGCTTTCTTT. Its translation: CSVRRRTEAFF.

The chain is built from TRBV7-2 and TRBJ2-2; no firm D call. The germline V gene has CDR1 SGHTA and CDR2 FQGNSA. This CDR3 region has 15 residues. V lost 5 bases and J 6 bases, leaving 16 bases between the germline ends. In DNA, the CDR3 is TGTGCCAGCAGCCCGAAGCCGTTGCGCGCCGGGGAGCTGTTTTTT. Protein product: CASSPKPLRAGELFF.

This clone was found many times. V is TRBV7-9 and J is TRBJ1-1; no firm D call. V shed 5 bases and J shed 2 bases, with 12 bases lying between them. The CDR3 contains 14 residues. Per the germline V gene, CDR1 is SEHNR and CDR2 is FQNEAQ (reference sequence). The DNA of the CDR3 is TGTGCCAGCAGCCCCGACCTGACTAACACTGAAGCTTTCTTT. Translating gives CASSPDLTNTEAFF.

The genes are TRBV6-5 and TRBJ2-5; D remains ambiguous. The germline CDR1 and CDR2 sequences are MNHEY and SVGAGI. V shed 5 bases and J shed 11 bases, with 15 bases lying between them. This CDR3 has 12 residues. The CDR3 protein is CASSSLYSQQYF. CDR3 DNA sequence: TGTGCCAGCAGTAGTCTCTATAGCCAGCAGTACTTC.

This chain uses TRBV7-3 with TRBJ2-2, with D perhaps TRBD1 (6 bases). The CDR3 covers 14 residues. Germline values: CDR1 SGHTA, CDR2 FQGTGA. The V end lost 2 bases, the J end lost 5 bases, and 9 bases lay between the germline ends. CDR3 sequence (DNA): TGTGCCAGCAGCTTATCAGGGGTAACCGGGGAGCTGTTTTTT. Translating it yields CASSLSGVTGELFF.

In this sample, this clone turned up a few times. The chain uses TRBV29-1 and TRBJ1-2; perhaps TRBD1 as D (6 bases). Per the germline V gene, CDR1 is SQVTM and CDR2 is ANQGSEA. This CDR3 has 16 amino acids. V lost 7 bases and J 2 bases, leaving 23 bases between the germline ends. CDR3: CSAEGLTGRFNYGYTF. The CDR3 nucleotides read TGCAGCGCTGAGGGGCTGACAGGCCGCTTCAACTATGGCTACACCTTC.

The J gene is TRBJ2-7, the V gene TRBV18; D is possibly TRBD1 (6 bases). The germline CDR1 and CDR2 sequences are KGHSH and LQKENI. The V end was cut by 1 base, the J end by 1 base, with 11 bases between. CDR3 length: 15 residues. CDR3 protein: CASSPQGVLSYEQYF. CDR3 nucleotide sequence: TGTGCCAGCTCACCACAGGGGGTCCTTTCCTACGAGCAGTACTTC.

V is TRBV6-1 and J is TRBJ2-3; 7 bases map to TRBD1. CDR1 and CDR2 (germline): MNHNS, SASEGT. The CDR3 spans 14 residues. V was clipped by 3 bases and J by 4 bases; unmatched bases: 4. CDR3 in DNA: TGTGCCAGCAGTGATCAAACAGGGGCAGATACGCAGTATTTT. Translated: CASSDQTGADTQYF.

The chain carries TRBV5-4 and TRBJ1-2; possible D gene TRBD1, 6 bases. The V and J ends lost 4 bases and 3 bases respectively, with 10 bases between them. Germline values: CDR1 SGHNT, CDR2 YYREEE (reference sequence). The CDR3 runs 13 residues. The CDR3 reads CASSNRVDYGYTF. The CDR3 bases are TGTGCCAGCAGCAACAGGGTCGACTATGGCTACACCTTC.

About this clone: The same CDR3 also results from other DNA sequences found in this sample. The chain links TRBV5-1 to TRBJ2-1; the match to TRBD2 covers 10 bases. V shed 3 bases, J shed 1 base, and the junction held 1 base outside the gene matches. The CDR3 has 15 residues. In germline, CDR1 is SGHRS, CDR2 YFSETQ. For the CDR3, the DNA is TGCGCCAGCAGCTCTAGCGGGGGTTCCTACAATGAGCAGTTCTTC. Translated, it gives CASSSSGGSYNEQFF.

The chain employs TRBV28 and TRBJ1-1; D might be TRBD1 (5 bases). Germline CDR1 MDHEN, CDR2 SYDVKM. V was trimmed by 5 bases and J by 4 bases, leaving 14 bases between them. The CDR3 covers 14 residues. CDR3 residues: CASSPYRSSTEAFF. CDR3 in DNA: TGTGCCAGCAGTCCTTACAGGTCAAGCACTGAAGCTTTCTTT.

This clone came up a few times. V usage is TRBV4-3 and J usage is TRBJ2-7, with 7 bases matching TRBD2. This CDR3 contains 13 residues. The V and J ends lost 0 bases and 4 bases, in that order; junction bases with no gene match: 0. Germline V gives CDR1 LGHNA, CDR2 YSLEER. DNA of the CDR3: TGCGCCAGCAGCCAAGAAGCGGGATACGAGCAGTACTTC. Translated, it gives CASSQEAGYEQYF.

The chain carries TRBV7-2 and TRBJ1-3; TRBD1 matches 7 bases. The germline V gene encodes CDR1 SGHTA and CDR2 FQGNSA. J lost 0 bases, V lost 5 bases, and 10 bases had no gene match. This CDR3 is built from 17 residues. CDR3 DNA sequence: TGTGCCAGCAGCCCTTGGACAGGAGGGGGCTCTGGAAACACCATATATTTT. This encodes CASSPWTGGGSGNTIYF.

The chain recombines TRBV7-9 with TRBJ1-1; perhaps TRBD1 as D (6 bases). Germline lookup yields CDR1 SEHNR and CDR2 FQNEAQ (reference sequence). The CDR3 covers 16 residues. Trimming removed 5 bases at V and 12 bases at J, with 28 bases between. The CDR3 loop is CASSKRINRANTESFF. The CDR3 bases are TGTGCCAGCAGCAAACGAATCAACAGGGCCAACACCGAATCTTTCTTT.

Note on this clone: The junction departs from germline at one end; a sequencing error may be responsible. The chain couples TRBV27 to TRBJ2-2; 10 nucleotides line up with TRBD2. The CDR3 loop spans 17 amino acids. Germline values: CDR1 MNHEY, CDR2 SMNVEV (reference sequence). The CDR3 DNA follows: TGTGCCAGCACTTTAAGCGGGGGGGCTCTCCGCACCGGGGAGCTGTTTTTT. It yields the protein CASTLSGGALRTGELFF.

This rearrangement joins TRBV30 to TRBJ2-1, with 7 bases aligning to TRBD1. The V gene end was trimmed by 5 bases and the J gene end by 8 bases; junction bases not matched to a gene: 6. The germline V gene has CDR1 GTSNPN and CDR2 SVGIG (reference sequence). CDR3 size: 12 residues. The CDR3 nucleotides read TGTGCCTGGGGTGACAGGGCTCATGAGCAGTTCTTC. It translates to CAWGDRAHEQFF.

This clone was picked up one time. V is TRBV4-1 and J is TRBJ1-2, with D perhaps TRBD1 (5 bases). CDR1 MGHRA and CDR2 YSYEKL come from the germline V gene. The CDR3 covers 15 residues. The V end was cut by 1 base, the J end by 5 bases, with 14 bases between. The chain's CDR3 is CASSQVGSGRYGYTF. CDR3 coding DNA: TGCGCCAGCAGCCAAGTAGGATCAGGGAGGTATGGCTACACCTTC.

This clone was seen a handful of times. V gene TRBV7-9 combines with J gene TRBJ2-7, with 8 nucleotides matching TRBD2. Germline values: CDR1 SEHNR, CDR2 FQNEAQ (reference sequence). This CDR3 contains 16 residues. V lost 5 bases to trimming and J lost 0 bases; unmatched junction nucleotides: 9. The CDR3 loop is CASSRWAAGGSYEQYF. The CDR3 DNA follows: TGTGCCAGCAGCCGATGGGCGGCGGGGGGCTCCTACGAGCAGTACTTC.

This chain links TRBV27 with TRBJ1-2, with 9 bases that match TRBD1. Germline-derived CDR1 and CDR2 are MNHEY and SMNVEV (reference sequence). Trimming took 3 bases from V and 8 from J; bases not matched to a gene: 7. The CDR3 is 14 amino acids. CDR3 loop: CASSFTTGGRGYTF. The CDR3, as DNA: TGTGCCAGCAGTTTCACGACAGGGGGTAGAGGCTACACCTTC.